The sequence of this T cell receptor beta chain was determined in a study of OX40 agonist ivuxolimab in advanced cancers. Study information: The mean age was roughly 60 years, ranging from roughly 23 to 79, with over 70% of participants male. People who had prior anti-PD-1, anti-PD-L1 or anti-CTLA-4 therapy could take part, and around 39% had some.

TCRdb keeps only in-frame clones here, not all; method: immunoSEQ multiplex PCR. The sample comprises around 40,000 clones, 65% to 85% of which are singletons, and 21% rests with the top ten. This CDR3 is built from 13 residues. The V end lost 5 bases, the J end lost 5 bases, and 12 bases lay between the germline ends. Germline V gene lookup returns CDR1 LGHNA and CDR2 YSLEER. The gene calls are TRBV4-3 and TRBJ2-5; D is perhaps TRBD2 (7 bases). Sequencing was performed on CD4+ or CD8+ T cells sorted from blood, taken in a trial of the OX40 agonist ivuxolimab. This receptor was taken from an adult with an advanced solid tumor such as melanoma, head and neck, liver or kidney cancer. CDR3 region: CASSFRGAETQYF. CDR3 sequence (DNA): TGCGCCAGCAGCTTCCGGGGGGCCGAGACCCAGTACTTC.